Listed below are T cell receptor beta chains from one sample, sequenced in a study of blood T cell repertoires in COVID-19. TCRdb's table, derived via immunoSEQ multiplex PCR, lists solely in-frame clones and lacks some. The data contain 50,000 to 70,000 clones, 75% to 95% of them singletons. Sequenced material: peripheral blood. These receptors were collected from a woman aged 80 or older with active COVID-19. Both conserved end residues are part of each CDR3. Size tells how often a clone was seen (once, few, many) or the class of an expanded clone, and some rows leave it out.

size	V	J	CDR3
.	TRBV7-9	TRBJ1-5	CASSPGGGLSNQPQHF
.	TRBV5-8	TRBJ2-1	CATRGSLSYNEQFF
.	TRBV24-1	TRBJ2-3	CATGGRGLGTDTQYF
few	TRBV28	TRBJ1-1	CASSLSPGFGGTEAFF
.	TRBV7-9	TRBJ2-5	CASSGRSSGGETQYF
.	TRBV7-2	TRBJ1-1	CASSSTGGYSTEAFF
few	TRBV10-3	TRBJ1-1	CAISGGQAYVNTEAFF
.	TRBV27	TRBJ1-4	CASSPYMNEKLFF
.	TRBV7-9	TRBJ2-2	CASSLRPSGGPTGELFF
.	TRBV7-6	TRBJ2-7	CASSLGGQASYEQYF